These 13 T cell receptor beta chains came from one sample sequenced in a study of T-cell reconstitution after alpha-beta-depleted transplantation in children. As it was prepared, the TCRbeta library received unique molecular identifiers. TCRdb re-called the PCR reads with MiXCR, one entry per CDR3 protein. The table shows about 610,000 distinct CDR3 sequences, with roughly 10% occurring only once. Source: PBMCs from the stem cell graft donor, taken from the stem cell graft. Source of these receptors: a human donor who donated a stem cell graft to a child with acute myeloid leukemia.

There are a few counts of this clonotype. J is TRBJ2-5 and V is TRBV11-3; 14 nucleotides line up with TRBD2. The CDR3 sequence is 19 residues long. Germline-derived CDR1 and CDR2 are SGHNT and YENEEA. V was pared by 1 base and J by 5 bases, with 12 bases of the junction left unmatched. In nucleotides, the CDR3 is TGTGCCAGCAGCTTAGGGAGGTTGGGACTAGCGGGAGAGAGGGAGACCCAGTACTTC. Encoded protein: CASSLGRLGLAGERETQYF.

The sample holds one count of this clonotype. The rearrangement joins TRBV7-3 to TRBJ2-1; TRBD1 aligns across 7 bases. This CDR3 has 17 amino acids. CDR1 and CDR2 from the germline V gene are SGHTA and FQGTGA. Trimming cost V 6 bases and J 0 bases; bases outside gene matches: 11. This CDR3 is CASRGTTGRSSYNEQFF. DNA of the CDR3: TGTGCCAGCAGAGGAACGACAGGGCGGAGCTCCTACAATGAGCAGTTCTTC.

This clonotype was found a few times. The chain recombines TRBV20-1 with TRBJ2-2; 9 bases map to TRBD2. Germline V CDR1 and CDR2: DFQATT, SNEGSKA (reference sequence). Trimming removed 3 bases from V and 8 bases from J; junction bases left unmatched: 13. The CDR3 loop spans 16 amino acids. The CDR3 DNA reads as TGCAGTGCTAGTCTAGCGGGGCTCGCGGGAGGAGGGGAGCTGTTTTTT. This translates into CSASLAGLAGGGELFF.

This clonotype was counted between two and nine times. In DNA form, the CDR3 reads TGTGCCAGCAGTTTAGACCCGGGGACGCCGACCTACGAGCAGTACTTC. Translated: CASSLDPGTPTYEQYF. V and J are TRBV6-5 and TRBJ2-7; D possibly uses TRBD1 or TRBD2 (5 bases each). The CDR3 consists of 16 residues. With 4 bases removed from V and 2 bases from J, the gap between germline ends came to 18 bases. Germline V gives CDR1 MNHEY, CDR2 SVGAGI.

The CDR3 here is CAWRVGGEQYF. As DNA, the CDR3 is TGTGCCTGGAGGGTGGGCGGCGAGCAGTACTTC. This chain uses TRBV30 with TRBJ2-7, with D unresolved. There are 11 residues in the CDR3. From germline, CDR1 is GTSNPN and CDR2 SVGIG (reference sequence). The V end lost 3 bases, the J end lost 6 bases, and 9 bases lay between the germline ends.

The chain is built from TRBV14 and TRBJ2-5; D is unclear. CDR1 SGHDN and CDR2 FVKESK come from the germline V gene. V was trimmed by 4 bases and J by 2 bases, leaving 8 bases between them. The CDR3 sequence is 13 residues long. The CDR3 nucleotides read TGTGCCAGCAGCCGCCGAAGGCAAGAGACCCAGTACTTC. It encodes CASSRRRQETQYF.

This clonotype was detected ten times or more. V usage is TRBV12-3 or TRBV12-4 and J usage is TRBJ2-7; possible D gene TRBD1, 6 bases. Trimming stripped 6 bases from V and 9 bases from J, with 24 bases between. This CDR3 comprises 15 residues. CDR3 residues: CASSNHRPGEQGQYF. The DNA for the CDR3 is TGTGCCAGCAGCAACCACCGCCCCGGTGAACAGGGGCAGTACTTC.

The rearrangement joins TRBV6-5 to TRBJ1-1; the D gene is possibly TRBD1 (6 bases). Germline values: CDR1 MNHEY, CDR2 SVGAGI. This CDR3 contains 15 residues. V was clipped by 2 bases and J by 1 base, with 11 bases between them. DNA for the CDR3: TGTGCCAGCAGTTACCTTGGGGGCACGAACACTGAAGCTTTCTTT. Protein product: CASSYLGGTNTEAFF.

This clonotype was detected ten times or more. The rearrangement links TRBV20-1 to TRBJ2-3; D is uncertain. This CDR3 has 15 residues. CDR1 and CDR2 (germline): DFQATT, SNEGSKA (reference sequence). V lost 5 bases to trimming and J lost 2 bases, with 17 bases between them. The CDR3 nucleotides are TGCAGTGCTCCGAGCCAGCCGACGTTCACAGATACGCAGTATTTT. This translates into CSAPSQPTFTDTQYF.

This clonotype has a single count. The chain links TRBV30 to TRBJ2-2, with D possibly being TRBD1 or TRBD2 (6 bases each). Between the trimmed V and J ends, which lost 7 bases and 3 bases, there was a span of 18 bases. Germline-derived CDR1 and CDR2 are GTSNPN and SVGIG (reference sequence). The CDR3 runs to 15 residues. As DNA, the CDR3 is TGTGCCTTACAGGGAAGGGGAGGAGACACCGGGGAGCTGTTTTTT. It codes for CALQGRGGDTGELFF. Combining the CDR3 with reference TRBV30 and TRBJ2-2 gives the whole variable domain SQTIHQWPATLVQPVGSPLSLECTVEGTSNPNLYWYRQAAGRGLQLLFYSVGIGQISSEVPQNLSASRPQDRQFILSSKKLLLSDSGFYLCALQGRGGDTGELFFGEGSRLTVL.

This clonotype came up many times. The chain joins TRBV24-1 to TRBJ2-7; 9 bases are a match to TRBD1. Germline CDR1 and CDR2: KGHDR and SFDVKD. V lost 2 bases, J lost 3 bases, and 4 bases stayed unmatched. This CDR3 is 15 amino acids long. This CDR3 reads CATSDSGTGRYEQYF. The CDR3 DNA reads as TGTGCCACCAGTGATTCCGGGACAGGGCGCTACGAGCAGTACTTC.

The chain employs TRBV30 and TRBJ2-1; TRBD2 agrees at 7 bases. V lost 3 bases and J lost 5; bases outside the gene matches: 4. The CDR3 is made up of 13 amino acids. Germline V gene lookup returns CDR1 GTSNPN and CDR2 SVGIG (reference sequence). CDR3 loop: CAWRALADNEQFF. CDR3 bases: TGTGCCTGGAGAGCGCTAGCGGACAATGAGCAGTTCTTC.

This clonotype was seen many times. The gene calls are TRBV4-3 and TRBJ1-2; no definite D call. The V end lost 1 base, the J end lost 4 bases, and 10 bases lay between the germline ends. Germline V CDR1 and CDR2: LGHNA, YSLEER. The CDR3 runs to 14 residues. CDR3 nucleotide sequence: TGCGCCAGCAGCCAAGTGGGGAGTGGCTATGGCTACACCTTC. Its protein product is CASSQVGSGYGYTF.